This T cell receptor (beta chain) was retrieved from a study of cytomegalovirus exposure and HLA in healthy donors. PCR was performed using 60 Vbeta and 13 Jbeta primers. Profiling relied on immunoSEQ multiplex PCR, and the TCRdb table lists in-frame clones only, not all of them. The top ten hold around 4.5% of the sample, which has over 150,000 clones, around 67% seen once. With 5 bases removed from V and 10 bases from J, the gap between germline ends came to 15 bases. This CDR3 region has 13 residues. Germline lookup yields CDR1 SGHTA and CDR2 FQGTGA. The specimen was PBMCs. This TCR came from a woman aged 18-29 years in good health and CMV-seropositive. This chain joins TRBV7-3 and TRBJ2-1; possibly TRBD2 for D (6 bases). The DNA of the CDR3 is TGTGCCAGCAGCCCCAAACGGGACTTGGAGCAGTTCTTC. Protein: CASSPKRDLEQFF.